This TCR beta chain was captured in a study of T cells in localized non-small cell lung cancer. Study findings and constraints: Greater blood T cell density accompanied longer overall survival. Since sequencing was restricted to only one region of the tumor, intratumor heterogeneity remains a possibility. Uninvolved adjacent lung showed peak T cell clonality, exceeding tumor. A median of approximately 50 of the top 100 tumor clones appeared in adjacent lung, which was paired and uninvolved.

Note on this clone: Its antigen remains unknown.

Repertoires were generated with immunoSEQ multiplex PCR, while TCRdb's copy carries only in-frame clones and drops some. The sample has over 45,000 clones; over 85% are singletons. The clonotype originates from a man aged 35 to 69 with stage I squamous cell lung carcinoma. This specimen consisted of peripheral blood, obtained before any cancer treatment.

The DNA of the CDR3 is TGTGCCAGCTTAGCAGGGACAGGGGCCAACGTCCTGACTTTC. Its translation: CASLAGTGANVLTF. The J gene is TRBJ2-6, the V gene TRBV28, with D perhaps matching TRBD1 (6 bases). The V and J ends lost 8 bases and 4 bases respectively, with 12 bases between them. The CDR3 sequence is 14 residues long. CDR1 MDHEN and CDR2 SYDVKM come from the germline V gene. Full variable domain (rest looked up from reference TRBV28 and TRBJ2-6): DVKVTQSSRYLVKRTGEKVFLECVQDMDHENMFWYRQDPGLGLRLIYFSYDVKMKEKGDIPEGYSVSREKKERFSLILESASTNQTSMYLCASLAGTGANVLTFGAGSRLTVL.